This entry describes one T cell receptor beta chain. Definite or probable Susac syndrome was diagnosed using recently defined diagnostic criteria. Isolation of CD8+ and CD4+ T cells was performed negatively, whereas enrichment of TEMRA cells was done by FACS. The data originate from a study of CD8 T cells in Susac syndrome. V was pared by 0 bases and J by 9 bases, with 15 bases between. CDR1 MNHEY and CDR2 SMNVEV come from the germline V gene (reference sequence). The CDR3 has 15 residues. An amount of RNA that ranged from about 0.45 to 1 ug was reverse transcribed with random hexamers. TCRdb independently ran MiXCR on the immunoSEQ multiplex PCR reads; one entry per CDR3 protein. The sample holds under 90,000 distinct CDR3 sequences, 85% to 95% seen once.

The genes are TRBV27 and TRBJ2-4, with no clear D. This sequence originates from a human donor with Susac syndrome. What was sequenced was CD4+ T cells from PBMCs. This chain's CDR3 is CASSLSGLGSSIQYF. In DNA, the CDR3 is TGTGCCAGCAGTTTATCGGGTTTGGGGTCGAGCATTCAGTACTTC.